This T cell receptor (beta chain) was recorded in a study of molecular identifiers for immune sequencing clone quantification. The germline V gene encodes CDR1 MGHDK and CDR2 SYGVNS. The V and J ends lost 4 bases and 6 bases, in that order; junction bases with no gene match: 8. The CDR3 loop spans 15 amino acids. Study conclusions and caveats: Jurkat TCR RNA that was spiked in from one cell was reportedly detectable among roughly 1 million naive cells.

Bulk TCR library preparation followed previously described methods with listed TCR primers. TCRdb ran MiXCR on the PCR reads and lists one entry per CDR3 protein. The sample contains approximately 500,000 distinct CDR3 sequences, around 21% of which appear only once. Libraries of naive CD8 T cells were made from about 20,000 to 1,000,000 sorted cells. They used 10%, 30% or 50% RNA. Of note for this clonotype: Its antigen remains unidentified.

This TCR came from a human donor in good health. Some libraries in this study had Jurkat cell RNA spiked in. The chain has TRBV25-1 and TRBJ1-5; the match to TRBD1 covers 8 bases. Material for sequencing was naive CD8+ T cells from blood, with Jurkat cell RNA spiked in. This sample's subset: FACS-sorted CD8+CD4-CCR7+CD45RA+ naive T cells. CDR3 bases: TGTGCCAGCAGTGCAGAAACAGGGGGTGGTCAGCCCCAGCATTTT. This translates into CASSAETGGGQPQHF. Full variable domain (rest looked up from reference TRBV25-1 and TRBJ1-5): EADIYQTPRYLVIGTGKKITLECSQTMGHDKMYWYQQDPGMELHLIHYSYGVNSTEKGDLSSESTVSRIRTEHFPLTLESARPSHTSQYLCASSAETGGGQPQHFGDGTRLSIL.